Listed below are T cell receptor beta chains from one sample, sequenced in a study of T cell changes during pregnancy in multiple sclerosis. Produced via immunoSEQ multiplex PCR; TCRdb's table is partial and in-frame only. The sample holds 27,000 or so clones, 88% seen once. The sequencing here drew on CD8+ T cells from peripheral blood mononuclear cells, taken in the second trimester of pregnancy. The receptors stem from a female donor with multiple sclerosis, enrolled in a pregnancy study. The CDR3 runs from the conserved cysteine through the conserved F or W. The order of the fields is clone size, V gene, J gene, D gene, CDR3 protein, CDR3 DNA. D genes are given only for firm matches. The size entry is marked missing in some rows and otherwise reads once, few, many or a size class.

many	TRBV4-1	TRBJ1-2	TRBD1	CASSPRQGGYGYTF	TGCGCCAGCAGCCCTCGACAGGGGGGCTATGGCTACACCTTC
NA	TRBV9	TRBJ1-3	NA	CASGHEDFGNTIYF	TGTGCCAGCGGCCACGAGGACTTTGGAAACACCATATATTTT
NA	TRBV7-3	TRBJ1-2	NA	CASSLVVGPLYGYTF	TGTGCCAGCAGCTTAGTGGTGGGCCCCCTCTATGGCTACACCTTC
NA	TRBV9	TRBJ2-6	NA	CASSVYRSPSGANVLTF	TGTGCCAGCAGCGTGTACAGGTCCCCCTCTGGGGCCAACGTCCTGACTTTC
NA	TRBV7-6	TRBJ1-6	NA	CASSLAGGSYNSPLHF	TGTGCCAGCAGCTTAGCAGGGGGCTCCTATAATTCACCCCTCCACTTT
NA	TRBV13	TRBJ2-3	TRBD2	CAGERGGPTDTQYF	TGTGCCGGAGAGCGGGGGGGCCCCACAGATACGCAGTATTTT
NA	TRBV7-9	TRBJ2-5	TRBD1	CASSPYGTGMKTQYF	TGTGCCAGCAGCCCATACGGGACAGGGATGAAGACCCAGTACTTC
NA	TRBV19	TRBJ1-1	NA	CASISWASEAFF	TGTGCCAGTATAAGCTGGGCCAGTGAAGCTTTCTTT
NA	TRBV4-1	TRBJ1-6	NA	CASSQVSSWLQEESPLHF	TGCGCCAGCAGCCAAGTATCGTCGTGGTTACAGGAAGAATCACCCCTCCACTTT
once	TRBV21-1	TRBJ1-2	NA	CASSKSTDKRYGYTF	TGTGCCAGCAGCAAATCAACAGATAAACGCTATGGCTACACCTTC
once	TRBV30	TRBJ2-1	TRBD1	CACGTAHNNEQFF	TGTGCCTGCGGGACAGCTCACAACAATGAGCAGTTCTTC
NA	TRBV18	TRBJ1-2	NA	CASSPPTVRTYGYTF	TGTGCCAGCTCACCACCGACAGTCCGGACGTATGGCTACACCTTC
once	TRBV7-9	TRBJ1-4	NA	CASSPLVGGDEKLFF	TGTGCCAGCAGCCCCCTGGTTGGCGGGGATGAAAAACTGTTTTTT
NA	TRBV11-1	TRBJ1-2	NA	CASSLAPTPYGYTF	TGTGCCAGCAGCTTAGCTCCTACCCCCTATGGCTACACCTTC
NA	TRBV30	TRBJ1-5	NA	CAWTDYSNQPQHF	TGTGCCTGGACAGATTATAGCAATCAGCCCCAGCATTTT
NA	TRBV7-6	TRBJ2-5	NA	CASSLAGTQETQYF	TGTGCCAGCAGCTTAGCGGGGACTCAAGAGACCCAGTACTTC
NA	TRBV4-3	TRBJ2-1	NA	CASSTGTTRPYNEQFF	TGCGCCAGCAGCACCGGGACAACGAGGCCCTACAATGAGCAGTTCTTC
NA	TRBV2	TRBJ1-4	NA	CASSEPNRAGEKLFF	TGTGCCAGCAGTGAACCCAACAGGGCTGGAGAAAAACTGTTTTTT
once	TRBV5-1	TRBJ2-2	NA	CASSSKAGGELFF	TGCGCCAGCAGCTCTAAAGCAGGCGGGGAGCTGTTTTTT
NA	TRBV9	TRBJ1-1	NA	CASSVEWASKAFF	TGTGCCAGCAGCGTAGAATGGGCCTCAAAAGCTTTCTTT
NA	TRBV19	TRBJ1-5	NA	CASSVRDTNQPQHF	TGTGCCAGTAGTGTCCGGGACACAAATCAGCCCCAGCATTTT
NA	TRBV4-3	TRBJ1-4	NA	CASSQLYRVRVEEKLFF	TGCGCCAGCAGCCAATTGTACAGGGTTCGGGTGGAAGAAAAACTGTTTTTT